The rows below give T cell receptor beta chains drawn from one sample of a study of blood T cells in healthy people across ages. TCRdb reanalysed the 5' RACE reads using MiXCR and keeps one entry per CDR3 protein. The sample shows 540,000 or so distinct CDR3 sequences, 27% of them seen only once. Sequenced material: blood. These receptor sequences come from a woman aged 65 to 85 in good health. The CDR3 runs from the conserved cysteine through the conserved F or W. D genes are given only for firm matches. Clone size appears in some rows only: once, few, many, or a class for an expanded clone.

clone size	V gene	D gene	J gene	CDR3 DNA	CDR3 protein
few	TRBV7-2	.	TRBJ1-3	TGTGCCAGCAGCTTCCATCGGACAAGCTCTGGAAACACCATATATTTT	CASSFHRTSSGNTIYF
few	TRBV5-5	.	TRBJ1-2	TGTGCCAGCACCCTGGGGCCAGGGGCGTATGGCTACACCTTC	CASTLGPGAYGYTF
.	TRBV3-1	.	TRBJ2-7	TGTGCCAGCAGCCAAGTCCTTGACGAGCAGTACTTC	CASSQVLDEQYF
few	TRBV5-1	.	TRBJ1-2	TGCGCCAGCAGCCCAACGACAGGCGAAAGGGGCTACACCTTC	CASSPTTGERGYTF
few	TRBV10-3	.	TRBJ1-2	TGTGCCATCTTGGTCCTTCCTAACTATGGCTACACCTTC	CAILVLPNYGYTF
few	TRBV5-1	TRBD1	TRBJ2-5	TGCGCCAGCAGTCCCGGGACAGGGGTTGTGACCCAGTACTTC	CASSPGTGVVTQYF
.	TRBV6-2/TRBV6-3	TRBD2	TRBJ2-1	TGTGCCAGCAGGGACATGGGGGGGGACAATGAGCAGTTCTTC	CASRDMGGDNEQFF
.	TRBV10-3	.	TRBJ2-3	TGTGCCATACGGCGAGAGGGCGTCACAGATACGCAGTATTTT	CAIRREGVTDTQYF
few	TRBV7-2	TRBD1	TRBJ2-4	TGTGCCAGCAGCGAGACAGGGTACCAAAACATTCAGTACTTC	CASSETGYQNIQYF
few	TRBV6-6	.	TRBJ2-3	TGTGCCAGCAGTTTCCCCGCGGGGGCAAGCACAGATACGCAGTATTTT	CASSFPAGASTDTQYF
.	TRBV20-1	.	TRBJ2-1	TGCAGTGCTAGAGATGGGGGCAGGGTAAGCGATGAGCAGTTCTTC	CSARDGGRVSDEQFF
few	TRBV9	.	TRBJ2-3	TGTGCCAGCAGCGCAGGGGGGGGCCCAGATACGCAGTATTTT	CASSAGGGPDTQYF
few	TRBV11-2	.	TRBJ2-1	TGTGCCAGCAGCTTAGGTGGCGCCCCCTACAATGAGCAGTTCTTC	CASSLGGAPYNEQFF
.	TRBV7-9	.	TRBJ1-4	TGTGCCAGCAGCTCCGAGGCTACTAATGAAAAACTGTTTTTT	CASSSEATNEKLFF
.	TRBV7-2	TRBD2	TRBJ2-1	TGTGCCAGCAGCTTATTCCTAGCGGGTGGGTACAATGAGCAGTTCTTC	CASSLFLAGGYNEQFF
.	TRBV21-1	.	TRBJ2-7	TGTGCCAGCAGCAAGGGTAGCGGGGCAATTGGGTACGAGCAGTACTTC	CASSKGSGAIGYEQYF
few	TRBV7-9	.	TRBJ1-4	TGTGCCAGCAGCCCTTCCGGTGGATCCAATGAAAAACTGTTTTTT	CASSPSGGSNEKLFF
.	TRBV9	.	TRBJ2-5	TGTGCCAGCAGCGTAGAAGTCGAGGGCACCCAGTACTTC	CASSVEVEGTQYF
many	TRBV7-2	.	TRBJ2-7	TGTGCCAGCAGCTCACGGGGTAACTACGAGCAGTACTTC	CASSSRGNYEQYF
.	TRBV6-2/TRBV6-3	.	TRBJ2-1	TGTGCCAGCGGGAAGGCCGGGACCGGACTCTACAATGAGCAGTTCTTC	CASGKAGTGLYNEQFF
.	TRBV4-1	TRBD1	TRBJ1-2	TGCGCCAGCAGCTTCCGAATGGACAGGGCTAACTATGGCTACACCTTC	CASSFRMDRANYGYTF
few	TRBV7-3	.	TRBJ2-5	TGTGCCGGCAGCCCCCGGCGGCAGGCTAACCAAGAGACCCAGTACTTC	CAGSPRRQANQETQYF
.	TRBV28	.	TRBJ1-5	TGTGCCAGCACCGAACAGGGATTTAAGAATCAGCCCCAGCATTTT	CASTEQGFKNQPQHF
.	TRBV4-1	.	TRBJ1-2	TGCGCCAGCAGCCAAGATATGGCAAGACGCTATGGCTACACCTTC	CASSQDMARRYGYTF
few	TRBV25-1	.	TRBJ2-5	TGTGCCAGCAGTGAATCGAGGACAGACTTCTTC	CASSESRTDFF
.	TRBV20-1	.	TRBJ2-5	TGCAGTGCTTCCGGAATCGGGGGGACACTCCAAGAGACCCAGTACTTC	CSASGIGGTLQETQYF
.	TRBV14	.	TRBJ1-2	TGTGCCAGCAGCCAAGCAACGGTAAACTATGGCTACACCTTC	CASSQATVNYGYTF
.	TRBV12-3/TRBV12-4	TRBD2	TRBJ2-5	TGTGCCAGCAGTTCCATAGCGGGGGGGCTCGAGACCCGGTACTTC	CASSSIAGGLETRYF
few	TRBV29-1	.	TRBJ1-2	TGCAGCGCCGGGGACATTGGAAAGGGCTACACCTTC	CSAGDIGKGYTF
few	TRBV3-1	.	TRBJ2-7	TGTGCCAGCAGCCTCCGGACAGAGGCATACGAGCAGTACTTC	CASSLRTEAYEQYF
.	TRBV7-2	.	TRBJ2-3	TGTGCCAGCAGCTTAGGGGCCCGAGGATTGCCAGATACGCAGTATTTT	CASSLGARGLPDTQYF
.	TRBV6-5	.	TRBJ1-1	TGTGCCAGCAGAAAACCCTATCTACAGAGGGGTGAGGAAGCTTTCTTT	CASRKPYLQRGEEAFF
.	TRBV7-3	.	TRBJ2-5	TGTGCCAGCAGCTTCGAAGGGATCCAGTACTTC	CASSFEGIQYF
.	TRBV20-1	.	TRBJ1-5	TGCAGTGCTAGAGAGGGGGCAGGCAATCAGCCCCAGCATTTT	CSAREGAGNQPQHF
.	TRBV12-5	.	TRBJ2-5	TGTGCTAGTGGTTTGGTGGAGACCCAGTACTTC	CASGLVETQYF
few	TRBV20-1	.	TRBJ1-3	TGCAGTGCGAGCCCAGGGTTCACAGGAAACACCATATATTTT	CSASPGFTGNTIYF
.	TRBV4-1	.	TRBJ1-5	TGCGCCAGCAGCCAAGCGTCAGACGCACAGCCCCAGCATTTT	CASSQASDAQPQHF
.	TRBV4-2	TRBD1	TRBJ2-3	TGTGCCAGCAGCCCGGGACAGGGGGTGGCTACAGATACGCAGTATTTT	CASSPGQGVATDTQYF
few	TRBV7-2	TRBD1	TRBJ1-2	TGTGCCAGCAGGGACAGGGGTAAGAGAGATGGCTACACCTTC	CASRDRGKRDGYTF
few	TRBV29-1	.	TRBJ2-7	TGCAGCGTTGAAGGGGTGGCCTACGAGCAGTACTTC	CSVEGVAYEQYF
.	TRBV20-1	TRBD1	TRBJ1-2	TGCAGTGCTATCGTGGACAGGGTGGACTATGGCTACACCTTC	CSAIVDRVDYGYTF
.	TRBV20-1	TRBD2	TRBJ2-1	TGCAGTGCTAGAGATTTAGGGGTTAGCGGGGGACGCTCCTACAATGAGCAGTTCTTC	CSARDLGVSGGRSYNEQFF